These T cell receptor beta chains were read from a single sample in a study of T cell responses to AZD1222 COVID-19 vaccine. Repertoires were generated with immunoSEQ multiplex PCR, while TCRdb's copy carries only in-frame clones and drops some. The sample has some 140,000 clones; over 90% are singletons. This material consisted of peripheral blood, taken on day 0 of AZD1222 vaccination. Source of these receptors: an adult in good health. The CDR3 runs from the conserved cysteine through the conserved F or W. A D gene is named only where the DNA matches it firmly. A row's size may be missing; if present it is once, few, many or a size class.

NA,TRBD1,TRBV7-9,14,TRBJ1-6,CASSLEGQHSPLHF,TGTGCCAGCAGCTTAGAGGGACAGCATTCACCCCTCCACTTT
NA,NA,TRBV20-1,11,TRBJ1-1,CSASSNTEAFF,TGCAGTGCTAGCTCGAACACTGAAGCTTTCTTT
NA,TRBD1,TRBV30,15,TRBJ1-6,CAWSYMTGYNSPLHF,TGTGCCTGGAGTTATATGACAGGGTATAATTCACCCCTCCACTTT
NA,NA,TRBV30,14,TRBJ1-6,CAWSVGFQSSPLHF,TGTGCCTGGAGTGTAGGGTTTCAGAGTTCACCCCTCCACTTT
once,NA,TRBV4-1,16,TRBJ1-1,CASSQGRARLNTEAFF,TGCGCCAGCAGCCAAGGAAGGGCTAGGCTGAACACTGAAGCTTTCTTT
NA,NA,TRBV3-1/TRBV3-2,14,TRBJ2-1,CASSPSHIYNEQFF,TGTGCCAGCAGCCCATCCCACATATACAATGAGCAGTTCTTC
NA,NA,TRBV6-1,13,TRBJ1-2,CASSEGLGYGYTF,TGTGCCAGCAGTGAAGGGTTAGGCTATGGCTACACCTTC
NA,NA,TRBV6-5,15,TRBJ1-5,CASSYSWTPDQPQHF,TGTGCCAGCAGTTACTCGTGGACACCCGATCAGCCCCAGCATTTT
NA,TRBD1,TRBV5-1,13,TRBJ1-1,CASSRSTGKEAFF,TGCGCCAGCAGCCGTTCGACAGGGAAGGAAGCTTTCTTT
NA,TRBD1,TRBV11-2,15,TRBJ2-7,CASRAGQGISYEQYF,TGTGCCAGCAGAGCGGGACAGGGTATCTCCTACGAGCAGTACTTC
once,NA,TRBV28,15,TRBJ1-2,CASSLPPFVGYGYTF,TGTGCCAGCAGTTTACCCCCATTTGTCGGCTATGGCTACACCTTC
NA,NA,TRBV6-1,16,TRBJ1-3,CASSVLEGGNGNTIYF,TGTGCCAGCAGTGTCTTGGAGGGGGGAAATGGAAACACCATATATTTT
NA,TRBD1,TRBV5-1,16,TRBJ1-1,CASSRDSRGGNTEAFF,TGCGCCAGCAGCAGGGACAGTCGGGGAGGGAACACTGAAGCTTTCTTT
NA,NA,TRBV7-2,12,TRBJ2-2,CASSLHTGELFF,TGTGCCAGCAGCTTACACACCGGGGAGCTGTTTTTT
NA,NA,TRBV14,14,TRBJ2-5,CASSTGTGQETQYF,TGTGCCAGCAGTACCGGGACCGGCCAAGAGACCCAGTACTTC
NA,NA,TRBV3-1/TRBV3-2,14,TRBJ2-3,CASSQALVDDTQYF,TGTGCCAGCAGCCAAGCGTTAGTGGATGATACGCAGTATTTT
NA,TRBD1,TRBV7-9,15,TRBJ1-4,CASSGLTGAGEKLFF,TGTGCCAGCAGCGGACTGACAGGGGCGGGTGAAAAACTGTTTTTT
NA,NA,TRBV7-2,12,TRBJ1-2,CASSEQGLGYTF,TGTGCCAGCAGCGAGCAGGGGCTAGGCTACACCTTC
NA,NA,TRBV6-2/TRBV6-3,15,TRBJ1-1,CASSYSRGGNTEAFF,TGTGCCAGCAGTTATTCTAGAGGGGGGAACACTGAAGCTTTCTTT
NA,NA,TRBV7-9,19,TRBJ2-1,CASSPQTVPGLLSYNEQFF,TGTGCCAGCAGCCCACAGACCGTACCGGGACTGCTATCCTACAATGAGCAGTTCTTC
NA,TRBD1,TRBV7-9,13,TRBJ1-2,CASPRAGGYGYTF,TGTGCCAGCCCCCGGGCAGGGGGCTATGGCTACACCTTC
NA,NA,TRBV10-1,15,TRBJ1-5,CASSEEQDGNQPQHF,TGCGCCAGCAGTGAAGAACAGGACGGCAATCAGCCCCAGCATTTT
NA,TRBD1,TRBV6-6,16,TRBJ1-3,CASSSAGTGSGNTIYF,TGTGCCAGCAGCTCGGCCGGGACAGGCTCTGGAAACACCATATATTTT
NA,NA,TRBV4-1,13,TRBJ1-1,CASSQGLYAEAFF,TGCGCCAGCAGCCAGGGCCTATACGCTGAAGCTTTCTTT
NA,NA,TRBV19,18,TRBJ1-5,CASSIWGREWRKDQPQHF,TGTGCCAGTAGTATTTGGGGCAGGGAGTGGAGAAAAGACCAGCCCCAGCATTTT
NA,TRBD2,TRBV4-1,16,TRBJ2-1,CASSLSSGGSGNEQFF,TGCGCCAGCAGCCTTTCTAGCGGGGGGAGCGGCAATGAGCAGTTCTTC
NA,NA,TRBV6-5,12,TRBJ1-6,CASSGAGSPLHF,TGTGCCAGCTCAGGGGCAGGATCACCCCTCCACTTT
NA,NA,TRBV15,14,TRBJ1-1,CATSRVTGFTEAFF,TGTGCCACCAGCAGAGTCACAGGGTTCACTGAAGCTTTCTTT
NA,NA,TRBV12-3/TRBV12-4,13,TRBJ1-4,CASSFSTNEKLFF,TGTGCCAGCAGTTTCTCAACTAATGAAAAACTGTTTTTT
NA,NA,TRBV5-5,15,TRBJ1-1,CASSLLRTVNTEAFF,TGTGCCAGCAGCTTGTTGAGGACAGTGAACACTGAAGCTTTCTTT
NA,NA,TRBV6-5,12,TRBJ2-7,CASSRSQNEQYF,TGTGCCAGCTCGAGGAGTCAGAACGAGCAGTACTTC
NA,NA,TRBV12-3/TRBV12-4,11,TRBJ1-2,CASSFLDGYTF,TGTGCCAGCAGTTTCCTTGACGGCTACACCTTC
NA,NA,TRBV10-3,13,TRBJ1-2,CAISDIRVYGYTF,TGTGCCATCAGTGATATCCGGGTCTATGGCTACACCTTC
NA,NA,TRBV7-8,15,TRBJ1-5,CASSLLGGGNQPQHF,TGTGCCAGCAGCTTATTAGGGGGGGGCAATCAGCCCCAGCATTTT
NA,NA,TRBV5-6,12,TRBJ2-1,CASSTLPHEQFF,TGTGCCAGCAGCACCCTCCCCCATGAGCAGTTCTTC
NA,NA,TRBV7-9,13,TRBJ2-7,CASSFSVSYEQYF,TGTGCCAGCAGCTTTAGTGTCTCCTACGAGCAGTACTTC
NA,NA,TRBV12-3/TRBV12-4,13,TRBJ1-1,CASSPFSSAAAFF,TGTGCCAGCAGTCCTTTTTCTTCTGCGGCAGCTTTCTTT
NA,TRBD2,TRBV5-1,15,TRBJ2-3,CASSILAAITDTQYF,TGCGCCAGCAGCATACTAGCGGCCATCACAGATACGCAGTATTTT
NA,TRBD1,TRBV9,15,TRBJ1-5,CASSVAGGGNQPQHF,TGTGCCAGCAGCGTAGCAGGGGGCGGCAATCAGCCCCAGCATTTT
NA,NA,TRBV21-1,17,TRBJ1-1,CASSARDRGRLNTEAFF,TGTGCCAGCAGCGCTCGGGACAGGGGTCGGTTGAACACTGAAGCTTTCTTT
NA,NA,TRBV7-2,13,TRBJ1-2,CASSLIGTNGYTF,TGTGCCAGCAGCTTAATCGGAACGAATGGCTACACCTTC
NA,NA,TRBV5-1,14,TRBJ1-2,CASSLGRGNYGYTF,TGCGCCAGCAGCTTGGGGCGGGGGAACTATGGCTACACCTTC
NA,NA,TRBV5-4,13,TRBJ2-2,CASSFWVAGELFF,TGTGCCAGCAGCTTTTGGGTTGCCGGGGAGCTGTTTTTT
NA,NA,TRBV3-1/TRBV3-2,16,TRBJ1-5,CASSQVVGGREQPQHF,TGTGCCAGCAGCCAAGTCGTGGGAGGTAGGGAGCAGCCCCAGCATTTT